Below, 9 T cell receptor beta chains from the same sample are listed, as sequenced in a study of stem cell transplantation in POMP-related autoinflammatory disease. TCRdb's table, derived via immunoSEQ multiplex PCR, lists solely in-frame clones and lacks some. This sample has over a thousand clones; 83% occur once, and the top ten carry 4% to 4.5%. The input for sequencing was CD4+ follicular helper T cells (Tfh) from PBMCs, taken before stem cell transplantation. The source is a human donor with POMP-related autoinflammation and immune dysregulation (PRAID).

This clone was seen only once. This chain uses TRBV18 with TRBJ2-5; D uncertain. Germline CDR1 reads KGHSH; CDR2 reads LQKENI. Trimming left V 1 base short and J 2 bases short, with 8 bases between. The CDR3 runs 14 residues. The CDR3 spells CASSPREEQETQYF. For the CDR3, the DNA is TGTGCCAGCTCACCACGGGAAGAGCAAGAGACCCAGTACTTC. The full variable domain, its missing parts supplied by reference TRBV18 and TRBJ2-5, is NAGVMQNPRHLVRRRGQEARLRCSPMKGHSHVYWYRQLPEEGLKFMVYLQKENIIDESGMPKERFSAEFPKEGPSILRIQQVVRGDSAAYFCASSPREEQETQYFGPGTRLLVL.

The chain has TRBV5-8 and TRBJ2-2; 10 bases are a match to TRBD2. J lost 1 base, V lost 3 bases, and 6 bases had no gene match. This CDR3 contains 17 residues. Germline V gene lookup returns CDR1 SGHTS and CDR2 YDEGEE. CDR3 bases: TGTGCCAGCAGCTATTCCGGGACTAGCGAGAACACCGGGGAGCTGTTTTTT. Amino acids: CASSYSGTSENTGELFF.

CDR3 loop: CASSFGTIPPTDTQYF. In DNA, the CDR3 is TGCGCCAGCAGCTTCGGGACAATTCCGCCGACAGATACGCAGTATTTT. This chain connects TRBV5-1 to TRBJ2-3; the D gene is possibly TRBD1 (6 bases). Trimming removed 2 bases at V and 3 bases at J, with 16 bases between. Looked up from germline, CDR1 is SGHRS and CDR2 is YFSETQ. The CDR3 extends over 16 amino acids.

Here the CDR3 DNA reads TGTGCCAGCAGCCCCCTTAGGGTGCCAGATACGCAGTATTTT. The encoded protein is CASSPLRVPDTQYF. The V gene is TRBV7-8, the J gene TRBJ2-3; unclear D gene. Trimming cost V 5 bases and J 4 bases, with 13 bases left between them. The CDR3 runs 14 residues. In germline, CDR1 is SGHVS, CDR2 FQNEAQ. Full variable domain (remainder filled in from reference TRBV7-8 and TRBJ2-3): GAGVSQSPRYKVAKRGQDVALRCDPISGHVSLFWYQQALGQGPEFLTYFQNEAQLDKSGLPSDRFFAERPEGSVSTLKIQRTQQEDSAVYLCASSPLRVPDTQYFGPGTRLTVL.

V usage is TRBV7-9 and J usage is TRBJ2-1, with 9 bases aligning to TRBD2. V lost 2 bases, J lost 7 bases, and 9 bases stayed unmatched. The CDR3 spans 16 residues. Germline V gives CDR1 SEHNR, CDR2 FQNEAQ (reference sequence). The DNA for the CDR3 is TGTGCCAGCAGCTTACGGCGGGAGGGCTCGAGAAATGAGCAGTTCTTC. It specifies CASSLRREGSRNEQFF. The whole variable domain, filled in from reference TRBV7-9 and TRBJ2-1, reads DTGVSQNPRHKITKRGQNVTFRCDPISEHNRLYWYRQTLGQGPEFLTYFQNEAQLEKSRLLSDRFSAERPKGSFSTLEIQRTEQGDSAMYLCASSLRREGSRNEQFFGPGTRLTVL.

V is TRBV4-1 and J is TRBJ2-1; D remains ambiguous. V was shortened by 4 bases and J by 8 bases, with 6 bases between the two germline ends. The length of the CDR3 is 11 residues. Germline assignment: CDR1 MGHRA and CDR2 YSYEKL. CDR3 in DNA: TGCGCCAGCAGCCCCCTAGATGAGCAGTTCTTC. Amino acid sequence: CASSPLDEQFF.

J is TRBJ2-5 and V is TRBV30; unclear D gene. The length of the CDR3 is 13 residues. Germline V gene data show CDR1 as GTSNPN and CDR2 as SVGIG (reference sequence). V lost 0 bases and J lost 1, with 6 bases in between. The CDR3 reads CAWSVNTQETQYF. In DNA, the CDR3 is TGTGCCTGGAGTGTAAACACCCAAGAGACCCAGTACTTC.

This sequence joins TRBV5-4 and TRBJ2-7; D may be TRBD1 (6 bases). The CDR3 consists of 16 residues. Germline lookup yields CDR1 SGHNT and CDR2 YYREEE (reference sequence). V was trimmed by 2 bases and J by 0 bases, leaving 15 bases between them. The CDR3 here is CASSFPTGGSSYEQYF. The CDR3 DNA is TGTGCCAGCAGCTTCCCGACAGGAGGTAGCTCCTACGAGCAGTACTTC.

The chain combines TRBV27 with TRBJ1-5; 7 nucleotides align to TRBD1. The CDR3 has 14 amino acids. From germline, CDR1 is MNHEY and CDR2 SMNVEV (reference sequence). V gave up 2 bases and J gave up 9 bases; unmatched junction bases: 7. DNA for the CDR3: TGTGCCAGCAGTTTAGACAGGGCCTCGCGGCCCCAGCATTTT. Its translation: CASSLDRASRPQHF.